This T cell receptor (beta chain) was obtained from a study of control samples from healthy donors and cancer patients. CDR1 and CDR2 (germline): SGHDT, YYEEEE. The CDR3 has 17 residues. V was pared by 1 base and J by 0 bases, with 14 bases between. Assay used: immunoSEQ multiplex PCR; TCRdb lists only in-frame clones, some missing. The profile shows roughly 38,000 clones, 80% to 95% of them singletons. This receptor was taken from a woman in her forties or fifties in good health. Sample: blood. The chain recombines TRBV5-6 with TRBJ2-1, with TRBD2 as a possible D gene (6 bases). The DNA for the CDR3 is TGTGCCAGCAGCTTGATCGTCCGGAGGGGCTCCTACAATGAGCAGTTCTTC. This encodes CASSLIVRRGSYNEQFF. Full variable domain (remainder filled in from reference TRBV5-6 and TRBJ2-1): DAGVTQSPTHLIKTRGQQVTLRCSPKSGHDTVSWYQQALGQGPQFIFQYYEEEERQRGNFPDRFSGHQFPNYSSELNVNALLLGDSALYLCASSLIVRRGSYNEQFFGPGTRLTVL.